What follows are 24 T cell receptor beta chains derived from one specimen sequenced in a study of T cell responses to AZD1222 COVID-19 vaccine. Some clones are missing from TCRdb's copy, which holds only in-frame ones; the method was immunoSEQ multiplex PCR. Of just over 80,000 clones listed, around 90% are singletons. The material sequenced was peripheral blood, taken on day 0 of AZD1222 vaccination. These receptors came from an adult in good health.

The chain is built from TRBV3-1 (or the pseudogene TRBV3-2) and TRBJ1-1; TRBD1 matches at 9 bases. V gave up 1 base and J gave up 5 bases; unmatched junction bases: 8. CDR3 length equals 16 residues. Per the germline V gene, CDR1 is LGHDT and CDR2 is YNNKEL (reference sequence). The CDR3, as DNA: TGTGCCAGCAGCCAAGGGGGGTACAGGGGGCAAACTGAAGCTTTCTTT. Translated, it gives CASSQGGYRGQTEAFF.

For the CDR3, the DNA is TGTGCCATCAGTGCTCGACGGGGGGTGAACAATGAGCAGTTCTTC. It yields the protein CAISARRGVNNEQFF. This chain connects TRBV10-3 to TRBJ2-1; 7 bases are a match to TRBD2. Germline lookup yields CDR1 ENHRY and CDR2 SYGVKD. Trimming took 4 bases from V and 5 from J; bases not matched to a gene: 8. This CDR3 region has 15 residues.

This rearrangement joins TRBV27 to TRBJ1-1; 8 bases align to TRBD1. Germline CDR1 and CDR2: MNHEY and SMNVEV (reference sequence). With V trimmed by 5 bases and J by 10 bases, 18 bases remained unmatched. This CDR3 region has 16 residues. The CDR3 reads CASSPSVPGGIRTAFF. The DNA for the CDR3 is TGTGCCAGCAGTCCAAGCGTGCCAGGGGGCATACGTACAGCTTTCTTT.

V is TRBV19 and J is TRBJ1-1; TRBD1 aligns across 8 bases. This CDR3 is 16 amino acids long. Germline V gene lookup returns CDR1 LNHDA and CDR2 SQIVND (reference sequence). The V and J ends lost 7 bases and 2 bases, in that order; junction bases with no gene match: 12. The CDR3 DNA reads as TGTGCCAGTAAATTCGGCGACAGGGGATCCAACACTGAAGCTTTCTTT. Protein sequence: CASKFGDRGSNTEAFF.

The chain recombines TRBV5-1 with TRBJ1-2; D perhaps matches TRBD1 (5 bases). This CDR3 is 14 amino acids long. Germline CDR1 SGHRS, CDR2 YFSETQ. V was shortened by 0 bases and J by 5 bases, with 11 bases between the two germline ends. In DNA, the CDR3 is TGCGCCAGCAGCTTGGGAGGGGCGCCATATGGCTACACCTTC. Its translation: CASSLGGAPYGYTF.

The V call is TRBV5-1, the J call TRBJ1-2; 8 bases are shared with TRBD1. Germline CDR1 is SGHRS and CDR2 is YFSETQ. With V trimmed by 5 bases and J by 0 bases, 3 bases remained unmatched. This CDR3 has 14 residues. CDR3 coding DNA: TGCGCCAGCAGACAGGGGGTAGCTAACTATGGCTACACCTTC. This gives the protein CASRQGVANYGYTF.

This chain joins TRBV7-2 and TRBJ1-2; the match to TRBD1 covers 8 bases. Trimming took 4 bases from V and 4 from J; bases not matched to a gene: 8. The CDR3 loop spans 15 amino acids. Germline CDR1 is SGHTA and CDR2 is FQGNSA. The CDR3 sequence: CASSSTGEESYGYTF. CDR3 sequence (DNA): TGTGCCAGCAGCTCGACAGGGGAGGAGAGCTATGGCTACACCTTC.

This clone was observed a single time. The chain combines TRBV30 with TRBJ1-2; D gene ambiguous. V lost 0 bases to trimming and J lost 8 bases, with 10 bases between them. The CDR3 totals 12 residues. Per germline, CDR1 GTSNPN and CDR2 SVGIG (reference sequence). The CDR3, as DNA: TGTGCCTGGAGTGTCCGAAGCTGGGGCTACACCTTC. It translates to CAWSVRSWGYTF. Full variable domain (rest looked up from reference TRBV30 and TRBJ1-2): SQTIHQWPATLVQPVGSPLSLECTVEGTSNPNLYWYRQAAGRGLQLLFYSVGIGQISSEVPQNLSASRPQDRQFILSSKKLLLSDSGFYLCAWSVRSWGYTFGSGTRLTVV.

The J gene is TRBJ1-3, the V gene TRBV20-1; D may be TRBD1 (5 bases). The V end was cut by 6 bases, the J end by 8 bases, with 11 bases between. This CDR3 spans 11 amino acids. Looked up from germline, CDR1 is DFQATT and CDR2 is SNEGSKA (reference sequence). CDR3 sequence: CSAGQGDTIYF. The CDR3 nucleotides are TGCAGTGCGGGGCAGGGTGACACCATATATTTT.

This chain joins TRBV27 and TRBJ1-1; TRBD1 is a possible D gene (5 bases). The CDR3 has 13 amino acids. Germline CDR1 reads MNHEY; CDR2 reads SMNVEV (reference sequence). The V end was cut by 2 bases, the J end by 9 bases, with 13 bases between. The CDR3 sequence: CASSLRGSVQAFF. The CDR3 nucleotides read TGTGCCAGCAGTTTACGGGGGAGCGTTCAAGCTTTCTTT.

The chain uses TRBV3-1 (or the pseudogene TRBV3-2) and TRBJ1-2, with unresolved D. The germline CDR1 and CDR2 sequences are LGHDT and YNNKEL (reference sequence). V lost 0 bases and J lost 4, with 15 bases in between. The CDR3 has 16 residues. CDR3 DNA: TGTGCCAGCAGCCAAGAAAGAGCCGGGCTTTTCTATGGCTACACCTTC. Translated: CASSQERAGLFYGYTF.

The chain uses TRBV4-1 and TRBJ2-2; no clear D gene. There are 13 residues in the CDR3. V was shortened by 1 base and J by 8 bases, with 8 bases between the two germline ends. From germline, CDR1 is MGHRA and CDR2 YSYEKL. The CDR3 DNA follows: TGCGCCAGCAGCCAAGGGTGGGCTGGGGAGCTGTTTTTT. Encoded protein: CASSQGWAGELFF.

This CDR3 is CASSPGSGIQYF. The CDR3 region has the DNA TGTGCCAGCTCACCGGGGTCCGGCATTCAGTACTTC. The J gene is TRBJ2-4, the V gene TRBV18, with D uncertain. The CDR3 is 12 amino acids. V gave up 3 bases and J gave up 9 bases, with 9 bases separating them. CDR1 and CDR2 from the germline V gene are KGHSH and LQKENI.

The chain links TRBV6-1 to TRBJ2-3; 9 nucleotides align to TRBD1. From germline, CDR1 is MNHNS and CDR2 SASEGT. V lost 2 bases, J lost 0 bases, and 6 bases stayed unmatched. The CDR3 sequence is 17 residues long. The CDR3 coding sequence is TGTGCCAGCAGTGAAAGGTGGACAGGGGCGAGCACAGATACGCAGTATTTT. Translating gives CASSERWTGASTDTQYF.

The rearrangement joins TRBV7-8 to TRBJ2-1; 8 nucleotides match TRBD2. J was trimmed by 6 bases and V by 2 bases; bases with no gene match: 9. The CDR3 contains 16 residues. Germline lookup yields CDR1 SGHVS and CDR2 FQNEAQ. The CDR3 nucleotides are TGTGCCAGCAGCTTAACAAACCCCGGGACTAGCAATGAGCAGTTCTTC. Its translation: CASSLTNPGTSNEQFF.

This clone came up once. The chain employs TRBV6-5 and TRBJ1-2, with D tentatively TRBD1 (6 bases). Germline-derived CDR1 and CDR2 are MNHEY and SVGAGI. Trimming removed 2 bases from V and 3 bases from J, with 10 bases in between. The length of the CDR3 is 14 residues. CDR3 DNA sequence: TGTGCCAGCAGTTACCTCGGACAGTACTATGGCTACACCTTC. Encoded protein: CASSYLGQYYGYTF.

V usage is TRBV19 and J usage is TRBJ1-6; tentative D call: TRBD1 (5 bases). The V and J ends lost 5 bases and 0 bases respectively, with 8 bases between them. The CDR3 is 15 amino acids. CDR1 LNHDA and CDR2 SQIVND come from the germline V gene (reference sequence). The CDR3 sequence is CASSDRSSYNSPLHF. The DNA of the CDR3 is TGTGCCAGTAGTGACAGAAGCTCCTATAATTCACCCCTCCACTTT.

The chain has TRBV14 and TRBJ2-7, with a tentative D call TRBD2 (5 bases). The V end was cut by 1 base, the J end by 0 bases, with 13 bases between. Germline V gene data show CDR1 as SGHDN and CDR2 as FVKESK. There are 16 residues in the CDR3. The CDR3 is CASSQVPGGLSYEQYF. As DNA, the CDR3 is TGTGCCAGCAGCCAAGTACCCGGAGGACTCTCCTACGAGCAGTACTTC.

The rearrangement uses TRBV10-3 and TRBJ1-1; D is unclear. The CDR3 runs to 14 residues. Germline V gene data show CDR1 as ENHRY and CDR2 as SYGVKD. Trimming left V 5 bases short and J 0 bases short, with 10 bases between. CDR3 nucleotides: TGTGCCATCAGTTCACAGAACATGAACACTGAAGCTTTCTTT. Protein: CAISSQNMNTEAFF.

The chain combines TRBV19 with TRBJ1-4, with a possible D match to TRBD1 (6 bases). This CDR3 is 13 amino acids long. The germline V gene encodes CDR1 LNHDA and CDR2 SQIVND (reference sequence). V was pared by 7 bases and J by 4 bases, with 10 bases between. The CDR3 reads CASKTDSNEKLFF. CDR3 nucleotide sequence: TGTGCCAGTAAAACGGACAGTAATGAAAAACTGTTTTTT.

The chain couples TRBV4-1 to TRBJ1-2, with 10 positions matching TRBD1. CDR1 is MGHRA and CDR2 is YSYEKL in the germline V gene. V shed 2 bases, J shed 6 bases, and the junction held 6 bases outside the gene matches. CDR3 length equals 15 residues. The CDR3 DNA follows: TGCGCCAGCAGCCAATCGGGGACAGGGGTGGATGGCTACACCTTC. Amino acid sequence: CASSQSGTGVDGYTF.

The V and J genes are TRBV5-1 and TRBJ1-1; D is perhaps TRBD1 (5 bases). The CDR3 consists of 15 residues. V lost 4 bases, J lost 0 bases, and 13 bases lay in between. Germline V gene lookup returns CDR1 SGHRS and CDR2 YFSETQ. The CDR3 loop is CASSPAQGMNTEAFF. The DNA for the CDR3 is TGCGCCAGCAGCCCAGCTCAGGGAATGAACACTGAAGCTTTCTTT.

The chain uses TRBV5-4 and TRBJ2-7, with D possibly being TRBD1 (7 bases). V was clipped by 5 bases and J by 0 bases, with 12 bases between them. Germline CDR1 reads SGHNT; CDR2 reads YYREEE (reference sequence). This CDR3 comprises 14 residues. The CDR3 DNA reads TGTGCCAGCAGGGGACAGACTAGCTCCTACGAGCAGTACTTC. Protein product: CASRGQTSSYEQYF.

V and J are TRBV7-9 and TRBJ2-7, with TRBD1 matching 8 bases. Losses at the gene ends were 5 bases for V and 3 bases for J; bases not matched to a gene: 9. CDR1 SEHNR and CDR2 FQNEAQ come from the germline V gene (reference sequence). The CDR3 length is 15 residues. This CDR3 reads CASSAWTGPSYEQYF. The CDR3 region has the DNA TGTGCCAGCAGCGCGTGGACAGGGCCCAGCTACGAGCAGTACTTC. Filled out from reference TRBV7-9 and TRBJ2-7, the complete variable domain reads DTGVSQNPRHKITKRGQNVTFRCDPISEHNRLYWYRQTLGQGPEFLTYFQNEAQLEKSRLLSDRFSAERPKGSFSTLEIQRTEQGDSAMYLCASSAWTGPSYEQYFGPGTRLTVT.